These T cell receptor beta chains were read from a single sample in a study of T cell responses to AZD1222 COVID-19 vaccine. Sequenced by immunoSEQ multiplex PCR; TCRdb stores in-frame clones only, minus some. The data show around 160,000 clones, approximately 90% seen once. This sample comprised peripheral blood, obtained on day 0 of AZD1222 vaccination. These receptors were collected from an adult in good health. Each CDR3 is given with its conserved first and last residue. A D gene is named only where the DNA matches it firmly. Size values are once, few and many counts, or a class for expanded clones, and some rows have none.

DNA | CDR3 | J | length | D | V | size
TGTGCCAGCTCACTACAAGACAGGGATGAGCAGTTCTTC | CASSLQDRDEQFF | TRBJ2-1 | 13 | TRBD1 | TRBV18 | .
TGTGCCAGCAGTCCACCGATGATGACTAGCGGGAGGGACGAGCAGTACTTC | CASSPPMMTSGRDEQYF | TRBJ2-7 | 17 | TRBD2 | TRBV28 | .
TGTGCCAGCAGTGAAATAGCGGGAGGGTACAATGAGCAGTTCTTC | CASSEIAGGYNEQFF | TRBJ2-1 | 15 | TRBD2 | TRBV6-4 | .
TGTGCCAGCAGCTCCGGTGGTGAGCAGTTCTTC | CASSSGGEQFF | TRBJ2-1 | 11 | . | TRBV11-2 | .
TGTGCCAGCAGCTTGGGTTTTGGAGCCGCCCAGGGGGAGCAGTTCTTC | CASSLGFGAAQGEQFF | TRBJ2-1 | 16 | . | TRBV5-5 | .
TGTGCCAGCAGCGGCAACTACGAGCAGTACTTC | CASSGNYEQYF | TRBJ2-7 | 11 | . | TRBV7-2 | .
TGTGCCAGCAGTTACTCTAGGAGGGGTGGATACAATGAGCAGTTCTTC | CASSYSRRGGYNEQFF | TRBJ2-1 | 16 | . | TRBV6-5 | .
TGTGCCAGCAGTCATCCTTCCGGGATCAATCAGCCCCAGCATTTT | CASSHPSGINQPQHF | TRBJ1-5 | 15 | . | TRBV28 | .
TGCGCCAGCAGCCCGGGACAGGGTATCGATGAGCAGTTCTTC | CASSPGQGIDEQFF | TRBJ2-1 | 14 | TRBD1 | TRBV5-1 | .
TGTGCCAGCAGCGTAGGACTAGCGGGGCTCAATGAGCAGTTCTTC | CASSVGLAGLNEQFF | TRBJ2-1 | 15 | TRBD2 | TRBV9 | once
TGTGCCAGCAGTAACCCTAATCAGCCCCAGCATTTT | CASSNPNQPQHF | TRBJ1-5 | 12 | . | TRBV6-2/TRBV6-3 | .
TGTGCCATCAGTGACAGGGATTTGACAGAGACCCAGTACTTC | CAISDRDLTETQYF | TRBJ2-5 | 14 | . | TRBV10-3 | .
TGCGCCAGCAGCCAGTCGTCGACCAGTTATACCGGGGAGCTGTTTTTT | CASSQSSTSYTGELFF | TRBJ2-2 | 16 | . | TRBV4-3 | .
TGTGCCAGCAGCTTAGACGGGAATGAGCAGTTCTTC | CASSLDGNEQFF | TRBJ2-1 | 12 | . | TRBV7-9 | .
TGTGCCAGCAGCAAGACGTGGCTTAGGGGACCTCCCCTCCACTTT | CASSKTWLRGPPLHF | TRBJ1-6 | 15 | . | TRBV21-1 | .
TGTGCCAGCAGTTACTCGGCGGCTATGAACACTGAAGCTTTCTTT | CASSYSAAMNTEAFF | TRBJ1-1 | 15 | . | TRBV6-6 | .
TGTGCCAGTAGTATAGCCGGGACTAGCGGGAGTGATGAGCAGTTCTTC | CASSIAGTSGSDEQFF | TRBJ2-1 | 16 | TRBD2 | TRBV19 | .
TGTGCCAGCTCCCGGGGGGGCACAGATACGCAGTATTTT | CASSRGGTDTQYF | TRBJ2-3 | 13 | TRBD2 | TRBV18 | .
TGCGCCAGCAGCTTGGACCCCCAGGCTGGCGATGAGCAGTTCTTC | CASSLDPQAGDEQFF | TRBJ2-1 | 15 | . | TRBV5-1 | .
TGCGCCAGCAGCCCTTCTGGGGCCGGGGAGCTGTTTTTT | CASSPSGAGELFF | TRBJ2-2 | 13 | . | TRBV4-3 | once
TGTGCCAGCAGCTCCTCCGGCAGCCCAGATACGCAGTATTTT | CASSSSGSPDTQYF | TRBJ2-3 | 14 | . | TRBV7-3 | .
TGTGCCAGCAGCTCCAGGGGTCGACTAGCGGGGACTAGCACAGATACGCAGTATTTT | CASSSRGRLAGTSTDTQYF | TRBJ2-3 | 19 | TRBD2 | TRBV7-9 | .
TGTGCCAGCTCACCTACTGGACGGAACACTGAAGCTTTCTTT | CASSPTGRNTEAFF | TRBJ1-1 | 14 | . | TRBV18 | .
TGTGCCAGCAGCCAGGCTGGATCACCCCTCCACTTT | CASSQAGSPLHF | TRBJ1-6 | 12 | . | TRBV3-1/TRBV3-2 | .
TGTGCCAGCAGCTTAGGAGTCTCGGGCTACGAGCAGTACTTC | CASSLGVSGYEQYF | TRBJ2-7 | 14 | . | TRBV7-9 | .
TGTGCCAGCAGCCAGGACCGGGGGGACACTGAAGCTTTCTTT | CASSQDRGDTEAFF | TRBJ1-1 | 14 | . | TRBV7-2 | .
TGTGCCAGTAGCTCGGAGGGCCCCGGGTGGAGCACTGAAGCTTTCTTT | CASSSEGPGWSTEAFF | TRBJ1-1 | 16 | . | TRBV19 | .